This TCR beta chain was captured by sequencing in a study of neurological immune-mediated disorders (dated by TCRdb to the late 2010s). Context from the whole study: Among the 34 multiple sclerosis patients, relapsing-remitting MS was present in roughly 30 and secondary progressive MS was present in 3. The cohort included 60 to 70 subjects: about 15 with HAM/TSP, around 34 with multiple sclerosis, and about 20 healthy controls. Peripheral blood TCR-beta repertoires from HTLV-I-associated myelopathy (HAM/TSP) patients, multiple sclerosis patients and healthy controls were compared by UMI-based sequencing. Longitudinal HAM/TSP donors and healthy donors each had 3 time-points at intervals of roughly 3-40 months. The roughly 110 TCR-beta libraries covered PBMC samples along with longitudinal samples, technical triplicates, and paired sorted CD4+ and CD8+ T-cell subsets.

The paper as a whole reports these results and caveats: No identical CDR3 amino acid sequences were shared among expanded clones across subjects, suggesting private TCR-beta repertoires in all groups. TCR clonal expansion was highest in HAM/TSP patients and lowest in MS patients, with MS patients falling below even healthy controls. No clinical or MRI features were associated with the MS cluster, and the authors said that larger cohorts are needed. Repertoires from 18 of 34 MS patients were grouped by phylogenetic analysis into a cluster of related CDR3 sequences, suggesting a possible repertoire-level signature.

cDNA was synthesized by template-switch 5'RACE using a primer with a 10-nucleotide random unique molecular identifier that tagged each TCR transcript. Every sequencing run covered 15-18 subjects and yielded more than 160 million TCR-beta sequences. The RNeasy kit was used to extract total RNA. Using the KAPA Real-time Library Amplification kit, TCR-beta VDJ regions were amplified with primers for the TCR constant region and the 5'RACE anchor. Sample indexes and Illumina adaptors were added in a first PCR, after which library yield was increased in a second PCR. After Ampure bead purification, the roughly 650 bp TCR product was size-selected on a 2% E-gel SizeSelection system. Before pooling, library quality was assessed on a Bioanalyzer, concentration was determined with Qubit, and library quantification was performed with the Kapa Library Quantification kit. An Illumina HiSeq 2500 sequenced the libraries paired-end 2 x 150 bp. To increase sequence diversity, about 24-32% phiX was spiked into each library pool. The authors' analysis ran thus. Quality-filtered reads were processed with the UMI-based MiGEC pipeline, which removed over 80% of raw TCR sequences during error correction. IMGT germline references were used for alignment of VDJ genes, and clonotypes were defined by a unique CDR3 amino acid sequence together with V-J genes. VDJtools evaluated clonal expansion, Shannon diversity and CDR3 relatedness (CalcPairwiseDistances, ClusterSamples); CLCbio workbench built phylogenetic trees. Clones with at least 8 unique UMIs were defined as expanded, with this threshold being based on coefficient-of-variation modelling across technical triplicates. TCRdb took the public reads, trimmed them with fastp at Q25, ran MiXCR for clone calling and kept in-frame beta chains. CDR3 protein duplicates are merged, each entry listing the most common genes and DNA. For this entry, the V and J calls and clone size follow TCRdb and not the study's own pipeline. This sample comprises 65,000 to 95,000 distinct CDR3 sequences, 5.5% to 6.5% of them detected only once. Over 6.5% of the sample comes from the top ten.

The CDR3, cysteine through phenylalanine, is 12 amino acids long. Only CDR3 DNA remains: 36 bases, in frame from the first base. CDR1 is given as SGHRS and CDR2 as YFSETQ, both from the germline V gene. Relative to germline, V is 4 bases shorter and J is 3 bases shorter, with 7 bases between their ends. This clonotype was detected ten times or more. The clone's antigen remains unknown. One base away there is no much larger clone; base qualities are not given. What this sample's time point label stands for: longitudinal time-point 2. For the unsorted PBMC libraries, 2 million PBMCs were stored in RNAlater at -80 degrees C until RNA extraction and were used to generate the libraries. Multiple sclerosis patients were enrolled in a US clinical protocol evaluating disease progression by magnetic resonance imaging. Peripheral blood was subjected to Ficoll-Hypaque density gradient centrifugation to isolate PBMCs, which were then cryopreserved in liquid nitrogen.

The sample taken for sequencing was PBMCs. This TCR derives from a woman in her sixties or seventies with multiple sclerosis. The receptor chain draws on TRBV5-1 and TRBJ1-1, with the identity of the D gene unclear. The CDR3 sequence is CASSVSHTEAFF. Read as DNA, the sequence is TGCGCCAGCAGCGTGAGCCACACTGAAGCTTTCTTT.